This section outlines one T cell receptor (beta chain) sequence together with its context. The assay was immunoSEQ multiplex PCR, and TCRdb's table has in-frame clones only and misses some. This table has around 84,000 clones, under 85% appearing once. The entry originates in a study of OX40 agonist ivuxolimab in advanced cancers. Across the study: The drug used for patients, ivuxolimab, was an agonistic anti-OX40 (CD134) antibody. Prior therapy, whether anti-PD-1, anti-PD-L1 or anti-CTLA-4, was allowed, and roughly 40% had some.

CDR1 is SNHLY and CDR2 is FYNNEI in the germline V gene. The trim removed 6 bases at V and 1 base at J, leaving 3 bases unmatched. The CDR3 loop spans 14 amino acids. Autoimmune disease history or systemic immunosuppression led to patients being barred. The sequencing used CD4+ or CD8+ T cells sorted from blood, collected in a trial of the OX40 agonist ivuxolimab. The gene calls are TRBV2 and TRBJ2-3, with 8 bases that match TRBD2. This clonotype was sampled from an adult with an advanced solid tumor such as melanoma, head and neck, liver or kidney cancer. The CDR3 DNA is TGTGCCAGCAGCGGGGGGGGGCGCACAGATACGCAGTATTTT. It encodes CASSGGGRTDTQYF.